The 27 T cell receptor beta chains reported below all come from one sample, sequenced in a study of blood T cell repertoires in COVID-19. Repertoires were generated with immunoSEQ multiplex PCR, while TCRdb's copy carries only in-frame clones and drops some. The sample consists of some 150,000 clones, about 83% of them appearing once. The specimen was peripheral blood. These receptors were obtained from a woman aged 60-75 years with COVID-19, enrolled during active disease.

The CDR3, as DNA: TGTGCCAGCAGCCAGGGACTAGCGGGAGTATACGAGCAGTACTTC. It translates to CASSQGLAGVYEQYF. The gene calls are TRBV3-1 (or the pseudogene TRBV3-2) and TRBJ2-7, with 14 bases that match TRBD2. CDR1 and CDR2 (germline): LGHDT, YNNKEL (reference sequence). The CDR3 consists of 15 residues. V dropped 3 bases and J dropped 4; count of bases not matched to a gene: 2.

This clone has a handful of counts. The chain links TRBV2 to TRBJ1-3; D is unclear. The CDR3 is made up of 12 amino acids. The germline CDR1 and CDR2 sequences are SNHLY and FYNNEI. The V end lost 5 bases, the J end lost 5 bases, and 7 bases lay between the germline ends. The CDR3 sequence is CASSLQRNTIYF. In nucleotides, the CDR3 is TGTGCCAGCAGTCTACAGCGAAACACCATATATTTT.

This chain connects TRBV2 to TRBJ1-3; D not resolved. The germline V gene has CDR1 SNHLY and CDR2 FYNNEI. This CDR3 comprises 14 residues. Trimming left V 6 bases short and J 0 bases short, with 9 bases between. CDR3 nucleotides: TGTGCCAGCAGAGTGGGCAACTCTGGAAACACCATATATTTT. Its translation is CASRVGNSGNTIYF.

The V gene is TRBV18, the J gene TRBJ2-1; D gene unclear. Germline CDR1 is KGHSH and CDR2 is LQKENI. The CDR3 spans 14 residues. V was shortened by 4 bases and J by 2 bases, with 9 bases between the two germline ends. As DNA, the CDR3 is TGTGCCAGCTCACAAACAGATGCCTACAATGAGCAGTTCTTC. Its translation: CASSQTDAYNEQFF.

This clone was seen only a few times. This chain connects TRBV5-1 to TRBJ2-2, with D possibly being TRBD1 (5 bases). This CDR3 comprises 17 residues. The germline V gene encodes CDR1 SGHRS and CDR2 YFSETQ. Trimming removed 5 bases at V and 1 base at J, with 18 bases between. The CDR3 DNA sequence: TGCGCCAGCAGTCCCCAGGGCAAAAGGAGGAACACCGGGGAGCTGTTTTTT. Residues: CASSPQGKRRNTGELFF.

This clone was found a few times. The rearrangement links TRBV12-3 or TRBV12-4 to TRBJ1-6; D gene ambiguous. Trimming cost V 5 bases and J 7 bases, with 9 bases left between them. There are 13 residues in the CDR3. CDR3 DNA: TGTGCCAGCAGTCACGGAGGGAATTCACCCCTCCACTTT. It encodes CASSHGGNSPLHF.

The V gene is TRBV23-1, the J gene TRBJ1-2, with 7 positions matching TRBD1. TRBV23-1 is classed as an ORF, of uncertain function. The J segment lost 10 bases and the V segment lost 2 bases, leaving 4 bases of the junction unmatched. CDR3 length: 12 residues. CDR3 sequence reads: CASSQPGQDYTF. CDR3 DNA sequence: TGCGCCAGCAGTCAACCCGGACAGGACTACACCTTC.

A single count supports this clone. The gene calls are TRBV29-1 and TRBJ1-1; D not certain. Germline values: CDR1 SQVTM, CDR2 ANQGSEA. V lost 1 base, J lost 4 bases, and 13 bases lay in between. The CDR3 loop spans 14 amino acids. The DNA of the CDR3 is TGCAGCGTTGAAGTTCCGAGGGAGAGCACTGAAGCTTTCTTT. Protein product: CSVEVPRESTEAFF.

The rearrangement links TRBV6-6 to TRBJ1-2; D might be TRBD1 (6 bases). Germline assignment: CDR1 MNHNY and CDR2 SVGAGI (reference sequence). The CDR3 is made up of 14 amino acids. V was clipped by 6 bases and J by 4 bases, with 15 bases between them. This CDR3 is CASSNQGSAYGYTF. CDR3 coding DNA: TGTGCCAGCAGCAATCAGGGGTCGGCCTATGGCTACACCTTC.

V usage is TRBV5-1 and J usage is TRBJ2-2, with 10 bases identical to TRBD2. This CDR3 contains 16 residues. Per germline, CDR1 SGHRS and CDR2 YFSETQ. J lost 5 bases, V lost 4 bases, and 8 bases had no gene match. The CDR3 DNA is TGCGCCAGCAGCCCCTTCCTAGCGGGAGATACCGGGGAGCTGTTTTTT. Amino acids: CASSPFLAGDTGELFF.

This clone was seen a handful of times. The genes are TRBV27 and TRBJ1-3; tentatively, D is TRBD1 (5 bases). The CDR3 spans 13 residues. Trimming pared 6 bases from V and 1 base from J, leaving 7 bases between. CDR1 MNHEY and CDR2 SMNVEV come from the germline V gene (reference sequence). In nucleotides, the CDR3 is TGTGCCAGCAGCGACAGATCTGGAAACACCATATATTTT. Translated, it gives CASSDRSGNTIYF.

V is TRBV5-5 and J is TRBJ1-2; D is unclear. V was pared by 1 base and J by 4 bases, with 8 bases between. This CDR3 is 13 amino acids long. CDR1 is SGHKS, CDR2 YYEKEE, per germline (reference sequence). The CDR3 sequence: CASSLSTGYGYTF. In DNA, the CDR3 is TGTGCCAGCAGCTTGAGCACTGGCTATGGCTACACCTTC. Full variable domain (remainder filled in from reference TRBV5-5 and TRBJ1-2): DAGVTQSPTHLIKTRGQQVTLRCSPISGHKSVSWYQQVLGQGPQFIFQYYEKEERGRGNFPDRFSARQFPNYSSELNVNALLLGDSALYLCASSLSTGYGYTFGSGTRLTVV.

The rearrangement joins TRBV19 to TRBJ2-3, with D possibly being TRBD1 (6 bases). Germline CDR1 is LNHDA and CDR2 is SQIVND (reference sequence). The ends were cut back, 7 bases at V and 2 bases at J, with 16 bases in the middle. This CDR3 is 15 amino acids long. CDR3 in amino acids: CASTQQGRNTDTQYF. The CDR3, as DNA: TGTGCCAGTACCCAACAGGGCAGGAACACAGATACGCAGTATTTT.

The chain carries TRBV6-4 and TRBJ1-1; TRBD1 aligns across 9 bases. Germline CDR1 MRHNA, CDR2 SNTAGT. Trimming removed 6 bases from V and 1 base from J; junction bases left unmatched: 3. This CDR3 has 14 amino acids. The CDR3 reads CASRDRGGNTEAFF. CDR3 sequence (DNA): TGTGCCAGCAGGGACAGGGGTGGGAACACTGAAGCTTTCTTT.

The gene calls are TRBV5-1 and TRBJ2-1; 14 nucleotides agree with TRBD2. V was clipped by 4 bases and J by 3 bases; unmatched bases: 6. The V gene's germline CDR1 is SGHRS and CDR2 YFSETQ. The CDR3 is 17 residues long. CDR3 sequence reads: CASSESGTSGGYNEQFF. The CDR3 DNA is TGCGCCAGCAGCGAGTCCGGGACTAGCGGGGGCTACAATGAGCAGTTCTTC.

This CDR3 is CSAALGVGNSPLHF. The CDR3 region has the DNA TGCAGCGCCGCCTTAGGGGTAGGTAATTCACCCCTCCACTTT. V and J are TRBV29-1 and TRBJ1-6; a possible D gene is TRBD1 (5 bases). Germline-derived CDR1 and CDR2 are SQVTM and ANQGSEA. V was shortened by 7 bases and J by 6 bases, with 16 bases between the two germline ends. CDR3 size: 14 residues.

J is TRBJ2-4 and V is TRBV27, with TRBD1 as a possible D gene (6 bases). Germline V lookup: CDR1 MNHEY, CDR2 SMNVEV (reference sequence). The V end was cut by 6 bases, the J end by 3 bases, with 18 bases between. CDR3 length equals 16 residues. This CDR3 reads CASSQTVGQGKNIQYF. For the CDR3, the DNA is TGTGCCAGCAGCCAGACAGTGGGACAAGGCAAAAACATTCAGTACTTC.

The chain uses TRBV19 and TRBJ1-1; TRBD1 might be the D (5 bases). The CDR3 has 13 residues. V was clipped by 5 bases and J by 5 bases, with 12 bases between them. Germline V gene data show CDR1 as LNHDA and CDR2 as SQIVND (reference sequence). The chain's CDR3 is CASSEFRVTEAFF. Written as DNA, the CDR3 is TGTGCCAGTAGTGAATTCAGGGTTACTGAAGCTTTCTTT.

The chain employs TRBV6-6 and TRBJ2-3; a weak D match, TRBD1 (5 bases). Trimming took off 9 bases at V and 0 bases at J, with 16 bases between the two ends. CDR1 and CDR2 from the germline V gene are MNHNY and SVGAGI (reference sequence). The CDR3 is 15 residues long. The CDR3 DNA follows: TGTGCCAGTATCAGCGACAGTACTAGCACAGATACGCAGTATTTT. This codes for CASISDSTSTDTQYF.

The chain couples TRBV3-1 (or the pseudogene TRBV3-2) to TRBJ2-5; 8 positions match TRBD2. J lost 3 bases, V lost 4 bases, and 4 bases had no gene match. The CDR3 contains 14 residues. Germline-derived CDR1 and CDR2 are LGHDT and YNNKEL (reference sequence). The CDR3 DNA follows: TGTGCCAGCAGCCCCAATAGCGGGAAAGAGACCCAGTACTTC. Residues: CASSPNSGKETQYF.

V is TRBV25-1 and J is TRBJ2-5, with no clear D. V was cut by 1 base and J by 1 base, with 10 bases left in between. CDR1 MGHDK and CDR2 SYGVNS come from the germline V gene. The CDR3 totals 15 residues. The CDR3 here is CASSESHGVQETQYF. The DNA of the CDR3 is TGTGCCAGCAGTGAATCTCACGGTGTCCAAGAGACCCAGTACTTC.

This clone has just one count. V is TRBV2 and J is TRBJ2-7; no clear D gene. CDR3 size: 13 residues. The ends were cut back, 3 bases at V and 5 bases at J, with 11 bases in the middle. Germline assignment: CDR1 SNHLY and CDR2 FYNNEI. The CDR3 spells CASSELVSNEQYV. As DNA, the CDR3 is TGTGCCAGCAGTGAGCTGGTGAGTAACGAGCAGTACGTC.

The chain combines TRBV7-8 with TRBJ2-5, with 8 bases lining up with TRBD2. Germline CDR1 reads SGHVS; CDR2 reads FQNEAQ. The CDR3 sequence is 16 residues long. The junction had 9 bases not matched to a gene; V was cut back by 1 base and J by 5 bases. CDR3 region: CASSLVGGGIGETQYF. The CDR3 region has the DNA TGTGCCAGCAGCTTAGTTGGCGGGGGGATAGGGGAGACCCAGTACTTC. The whole variable domain, filled in from reference TRBV7-8 and TRBJ2-5, reads GAGVSQSPRYKVAKRGQDVALRCDPISGHVSLFWYQQALGQGPEFLTYFQNEAQLDKSGLPSDRFFAERPEGSVSTLKIQRTQQEDSAVYLCASSLVGGGIGETQYFGPGTRLLVL.

The genes are TRBV28 and TRBJ1-1; the D is unclear. Per germline, CDR1 MDHEN and CDR2 SYDVKM. The CDR3 loop spans 12 amino acids. V dropped 8 bases and J dropped 10 bases, with 17 bases sitting between them. CDR3: CASGSGILGAFF. The DNA of the CDR3 is TGTGCCAGCGGGAGCGGGATCCTAGGAGCTTTCTTT.

The V and J genes are TRBV9 and TRBJ1-6; 11 nucleotides line up with TRBD1. The CDR3 is 17 amino acids. Germline V gives CDR1 SGDLS, CDR2 YYNGEE. With 3 bases clipped from V and 7 bases from J, the junction kept 9 bases outside the gene matches. CDR3 nucleotides: TGTGCCAGCAGCGCCGGCAATCGGGACAGGGGGAATTCACCCCTCCACTTT. Amino acids: CASSAGNRDRGNSPLHF. The full variable domain, rest sourced from reference TRBV9 and TRBJ1-6, is DSGVTQTPKHLITATGQRVTLRCSPRSGDLSVYWYQQSLDQGLQFLIQYYNGEERAKGNILERFSAQQFPDLHSELNLSSLELGDSALYFCASSAGNRDRGNSPLHFGNGTRLTVT.

The chain has TRBV29-1 and TRBJ1-2; no reliable D call. The germline V gene has CDR1 SQVTM and CDR2 ANQGSEA. This CDR3 is 12 amino acids long. V lost 4 bases to trimming and J lost 5 bases, with 11 bases between them. The chain's CDR3 is CSVVTSNYGYTF. The CDR3 DNA sequence: TGCAGCGTTGTTACCAGTAATTATGGCTACACCTTC.

The chain combines TRBV2 with TRBJ1-1; D is ambiguous. The V end lost 1 base, the J end lost 1 base, and 4 bases lay between the germline ends. The CDR3 is made up of 13 amino acids. From germline, CDR1 is SNHLY and CDR2 FYNNEI. CDR3: CASSEGGNTEAFF. In nucleotides, the CDR3 is TGTGCCAGCAGTGAAGGAGGGAACACTGAAGCTTTCTTT.